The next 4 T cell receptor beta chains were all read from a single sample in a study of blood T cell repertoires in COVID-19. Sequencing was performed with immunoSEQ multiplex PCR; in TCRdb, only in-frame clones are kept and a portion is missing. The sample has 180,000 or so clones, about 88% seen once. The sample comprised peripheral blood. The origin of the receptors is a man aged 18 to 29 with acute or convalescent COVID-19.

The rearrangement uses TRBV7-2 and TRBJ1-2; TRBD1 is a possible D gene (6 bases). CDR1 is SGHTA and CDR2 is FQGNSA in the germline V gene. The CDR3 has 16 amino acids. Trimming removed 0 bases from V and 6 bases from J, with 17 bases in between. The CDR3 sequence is CASSLAVGAEIHGYTF. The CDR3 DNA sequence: TGTGCCAGCAGCTTAGCCGTGGGGGCAGAAATCCATGGCTACACCTTC.

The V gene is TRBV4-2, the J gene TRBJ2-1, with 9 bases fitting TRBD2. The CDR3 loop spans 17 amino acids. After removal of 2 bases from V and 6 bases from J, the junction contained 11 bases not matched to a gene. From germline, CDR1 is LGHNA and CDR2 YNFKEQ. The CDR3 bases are TGTGCCAGCAGCCAATCAGCTAGCGGGGTTGTTGGCAATGAGCAGTTCTTC. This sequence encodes CASSQSASGVVGNEQFF.

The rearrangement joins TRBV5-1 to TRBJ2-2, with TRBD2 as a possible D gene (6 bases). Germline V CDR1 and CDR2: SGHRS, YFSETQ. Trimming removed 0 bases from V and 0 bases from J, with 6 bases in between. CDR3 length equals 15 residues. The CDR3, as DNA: TGCGCCAGCAGCTTGGCGGGGGCGAACACCGGGGAGCTGTTTTTT. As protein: CASSLAGANTGELFF.

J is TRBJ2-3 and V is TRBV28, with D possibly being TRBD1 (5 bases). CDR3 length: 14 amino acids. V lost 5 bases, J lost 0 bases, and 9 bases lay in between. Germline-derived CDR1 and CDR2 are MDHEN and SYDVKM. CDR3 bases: TGTGCCAGCAGTACGTGGACAAGCACAGATACGCAGTATTTT. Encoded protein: CASSTWTSTDTQYF.